These T cell receptor beta chains were read from a single sample in a study of CD4 and CD8 cells across lung adenocarcinoma regions. Each CDR3 protein gets one entry after TCRdb re-called the PCR reads with MiXCR. The repertoire holds around 9,800 distinct CDR3 sequences, with 40% to 65% as singletons. Sequenced input: CD4+ T cells from the center of a lung tumor. These receptors were collected from a male donor with lung adenocarcinoma. The CD4 and CD8 labels of this study may be unreliable. Each CDR3 is given without its conserved first and last residue.

CDR3 length	V gene	J gene	CDR3 protein
9	TRBV6-1	TRBJ2-2	ASHSGRELF
14	TRBV5-1	TRBJ2-2	ASSLVRTVSTGTLY
10	TRBV29-1	TRBJ1-2	SAERGLLGYT
13	TRBV6-1	TRBJ1-2	ASSDFTGRAYGYT
14	TRBV27	TRBJ1-2	ASSLSRTGPGDGYT
12	TRBV6-9	TRBJ2-1	ASSYSGRANEQF
13	TRBV7-2	TRBJ2-3	ASSFGPGPPDTQY
14	TRBV6-1	TRBJ2-3	ASSEIGSSSTDTQY
15	TRBV6-1	TRBJ1-1	ASSQDGVGRMNTEAF
10	TRBV7-2	TRBJ2-5	ASSPQGETLS
11	TRBV27	TRBJ2-6	ASMSPGANALN
12	TRBV6-1	TRBJ2-1	ASSELAGGNEQF
11	TRBV27	NA	ASSLSLRYEQY
14	TRBV27	TRBJ2-1	ASMGLAGGSYNEQF
13	TRBV5-3	TRBJ2-1	ARSPGLALRNEQF
11	TRBV6-1	TRBJ2-3	ASRTPSGDTQY
12	TRBV27	NA	ASRQGLITDALF
12	TRBV6-4	TRBJ1-5	ASSSVLGRQPQH
14	TRBV5-1	TRBJ2-2	ASSLGLAGPVGELF
14	TRBV6-1	TRBJ1-1	ASSEGSTGMNTEAF
12	TRBV27	TRBJ2-3	ASSRTGTTDTQY
17	TRBV6-5	TRBJ2-3	ASSSTGRAGGRRPDTQY
12	TRBV7-2	TRBJ2-4	ASSGGRGNNTQY
15	TRBV24-1	TRBJ2-2	ATSDPARTLNTGELF
12	TRBV10-1	TRBJ2-1	ASSGGSSYNEQF
14	TRBV7-2	NA	ASSPRLGTSRETQY
13	TRBV7-2	TRBJ1-1	ASSLDRDRVPEAF
12	TRBV6-1	TRBJ2-7	ASSGGGTRLEQY
15	TRBV27	TRBJ2-3	ASRSVGVARAKNIQY
11	TRBV10-3	TRBJ2-1	AISGGLYNEQF
17	TRBV6-5	TRBJ2-6	ASSYIGTGKQSGANVLT
13	TRBV6-1	TRBJ2-3	ASSRGPLGKNTQY
12	TRBV7-2	TRBJ2-5	ASRVGGGKNTQY
14	TRBV7-2	TRBJ2-4	ASSQIGQVAKNIQY
13	TRBV3-1	NA	ASSQGLAGEPEQF
10	TRBV4-1	TRBJ2-5	ASSQDLETQY
12	TRBV6-1	TRBJ2-1	ASNRGGEGNEQF
12	TRBV6-1	TRBJ2-1	ASRAVSSYNEQF
12	TRBV6-2/TRBV6-3	TRBJ2-5	ASLRDLAQETQY
12	TRBV27	TRBJ2-5	ASRGAGTGETQY
14	TRBV12-3/TRBV12-4	TRBJ2-1	ASSPGLAGGRYEQF
15	TRBV9	TRBJ2-3	ASSGSPLAGGTDTQY
12	TRBV11-3	TRBJ2-1	ASSLFRGYNEQF
11	TRBV6-5	TRBJ2-7	ASSFTLGYEQY
13	TRBV10-1	TRBJ2-3	AGGEGGLGTETQY